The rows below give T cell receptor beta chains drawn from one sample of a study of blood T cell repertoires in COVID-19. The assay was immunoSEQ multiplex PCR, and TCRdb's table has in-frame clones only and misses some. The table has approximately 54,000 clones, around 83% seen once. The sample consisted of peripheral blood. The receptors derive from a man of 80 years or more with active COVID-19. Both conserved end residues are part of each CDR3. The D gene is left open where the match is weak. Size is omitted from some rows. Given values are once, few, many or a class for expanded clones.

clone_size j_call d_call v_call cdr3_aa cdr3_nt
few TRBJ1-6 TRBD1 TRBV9 CASSPRTGLNSPLHF TGTGCCAGCAGCCCACGGACAGGGTTGAATTCACCCCTCCACTTT
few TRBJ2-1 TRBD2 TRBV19 CASSPLAGGYNEQFF TGTGCCAGTAGTCCACTAGCGGGAGGGTACAATGAGCAGTTCTTC
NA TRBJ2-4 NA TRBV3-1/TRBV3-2 CASSPQAGVGVAKNIQYF TGTGCCAGCAGCCCGCAAGCTGGGGTAGGGGTAGCCAAAAACATTCAGTACTTC
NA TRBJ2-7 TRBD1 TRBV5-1 CASRGDRVTYEQYF TGCGCCAGCCGGGGGGACAGGGTAACCTACGAGCAGTACTTC
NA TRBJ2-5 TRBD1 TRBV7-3 CASSLTGTGIETQYF TGTGCCAGCAGCTTAACGGGGACAGGGATAGAGACCCAGTACTTC
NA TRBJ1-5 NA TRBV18 CASSGQIVRQPQHF TGTGCCAGCTCCGGACAGATCGTGCGTCAGCCCCAGCATTTT
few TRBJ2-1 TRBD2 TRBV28 CASSLDPLLAGANEQFF TGTGCCAGCAGTTTGGACCCTCTCCTAGCGGGAGCGAATGAGCAGTTCTTC
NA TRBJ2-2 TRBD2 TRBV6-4 CASSPGGVAGVNTGELFF TGTGCCAGCAGTCCGGGAGGTGTAGCGGGAGTAAACACCGGGGAGCTGTTTTTT
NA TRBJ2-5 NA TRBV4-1 CASSQGRGAAQETQYF TGCGCCAGCAGCCAAGGTCGGGGGGCGGCCCAAGAGACCCAGTACTTC
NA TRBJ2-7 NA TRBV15 CATSRDGKYEQYF TGTGCCACCAGCAGAGACGGGAAATACGAGCAGTACTTC
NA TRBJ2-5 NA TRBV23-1 CASSQSSGPGEETQYF TGCGCCAGCAGTCAATCTAGTGGGCCAGGGGAAGAGACCCAGTACTTC
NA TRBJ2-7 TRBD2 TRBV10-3 CAIRPGLAGGYEYEQYF TGTGCCATCAGACCGGGACTAGCGGGAGGTTACGAGTACGAGCAGTACTTC
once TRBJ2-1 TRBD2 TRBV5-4 CASTPSGSYNEQFF TGTGCCAGCACCCCTAGCGGGAGCTACAATGAGCAGTTCTTC
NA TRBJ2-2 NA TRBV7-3 CASSSHGGGELFF TGTGCCAGCAGCTCCCACGGAGGCGGGGAGCTGTTTTTT
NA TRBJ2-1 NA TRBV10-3 CAISAAGNEQFF TGTGCCATCAGTGCGGCGGGGAATGAGCAGTTCTTC
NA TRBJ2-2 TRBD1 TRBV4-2 CASSQDSGGENGELFF TGTGCCAGCAGCCAAGATTCAGGGGGAGAAAACGGGGAGCTGTTTTTT
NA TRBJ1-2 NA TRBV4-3 CASSQGWGLNYGYTF TGCGCCAGCAGCCAAGGTTGGGGCTTAAACTATGGCTACACCTTC
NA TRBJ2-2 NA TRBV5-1 CASSSNRVANTGELFF TGCGCCAGCAGCTCGAACAGGGTGGCGAACACCGGGGAGCTGTTTTTT
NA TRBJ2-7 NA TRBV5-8 CASSLQAPYEQYF TGTGCCAGCAGCTTGCAGGCCCCCTACGAGCAGTACTTC
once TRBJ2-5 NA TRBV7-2 CASSLGSGRSQETQYF TGTGCCAGCAGCTTAGGCAGCGGACGGTCCCAAGAGACCCAGTACTTC
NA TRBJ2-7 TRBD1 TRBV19 CAIKPGQGVRKPYEQYF TGTGCCATTAAACCGGGACAGGGGGTGAGAAAGCCTTACGAGCAGTACTTC
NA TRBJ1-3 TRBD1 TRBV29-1 CSVSGTATGNTIYF TGCAGCGTTTCAGGGACAGCGACTGGAAACACCATATATTTT
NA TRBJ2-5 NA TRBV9 CASSVTGWAETQYF TGTGCCAGCAGCGTCACAGGGTGGGCAGAGACCCAGTACTTC
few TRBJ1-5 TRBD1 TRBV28 CASSLPSDRGLRNQPQHF TGTGCCAGCAGTTTACCCAGCGACAGGGGCTTAAGGAATCAGCCCCAGCATTTT
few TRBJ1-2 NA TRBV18 CASSPPIGGANYGYTF TGTGCCAGCTCACCACCTATCGGGGGAGCTAACTATGGCTACACCTTC
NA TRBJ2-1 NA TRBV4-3 CASSQAGVSNEQFF TGCGCCAGCAGCCAAGCGGGGGTGTCCAATGAGCAGTTCTTC
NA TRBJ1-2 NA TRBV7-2 CASSLRQAGDYGYTF TGTGCCAGCAGCCTAAGACAGGCCGGGGACTATGGCTACACCTTC
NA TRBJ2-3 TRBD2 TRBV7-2 CASSLSGMSTDTQYF TGTGCCAGCAGCTTAAGCGGGATGAGCACAGATACGCAGTATTTT
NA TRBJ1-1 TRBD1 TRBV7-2 CASSLMGTVNTEAFF TGTGCCAGCAGCTTAATGGGGACAGTGAACACTGAAGCTTTCTTT
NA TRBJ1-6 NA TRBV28 CASRTGGNNSPLHF TGTGCCAGCAGGACGGGGGGGAATAATTCACCCCTCCACTTT
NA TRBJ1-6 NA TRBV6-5 CASSYSRGVGNSPLHF TGTGCCAGCAGTTACTCACGGGGGGTTGGAAATTCACCCCTCCACTTT
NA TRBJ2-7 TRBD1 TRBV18 CASSQDRATYEQYF TGTGCCAGCTCACAGGACAGGGCAACCTACGAGCAGTACTTC
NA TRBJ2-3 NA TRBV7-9 CASNADIDTQYF TGTGCCAGCAACGCAGACATTGATACGCAGTATTTT
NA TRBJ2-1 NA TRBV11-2 CASSAIMRNEQFF TGTGCCAGCAGCGCCATTATGAGGAATGAGCAGTTCTTC
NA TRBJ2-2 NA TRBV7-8 CASSPGVSYTGELFF TGTGCCAGCAGCCCAGGGGTGTCGTACACCGGGGAGCTGTTTTTT
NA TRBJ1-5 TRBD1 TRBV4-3 CASSQETGIQPQHF TGCGCCAGCAGCCAAGAGACAGGGATTCAGCCCCAGCATTTT
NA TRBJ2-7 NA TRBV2 CASSVDGEQYF TGTGCCAGCAGTGTAGATGGCGAGCAGTACTTC
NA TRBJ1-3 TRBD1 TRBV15 CATSRATGAGNTIYF TGTGCCACCAGCAGAGCGACAGGGGCTGGAAACACCATATATTTT
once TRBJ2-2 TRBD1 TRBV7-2 CASSLRDRGLTGELFF TGTGCCAGCAGCTTACGGGACAGGGGGCTCACCGGGGAGCTGTTTTTT
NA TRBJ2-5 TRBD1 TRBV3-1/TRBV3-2 CASSRNRGLETQYF TGTGCCAGCAGCCGGAACAGGGGTTTGGAGACCCAGTACTTC
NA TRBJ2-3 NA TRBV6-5 CASSPRMGDTQYF TGTGCCAGCAGCCCCAGGATGGGAGATACGCAGTATTTT